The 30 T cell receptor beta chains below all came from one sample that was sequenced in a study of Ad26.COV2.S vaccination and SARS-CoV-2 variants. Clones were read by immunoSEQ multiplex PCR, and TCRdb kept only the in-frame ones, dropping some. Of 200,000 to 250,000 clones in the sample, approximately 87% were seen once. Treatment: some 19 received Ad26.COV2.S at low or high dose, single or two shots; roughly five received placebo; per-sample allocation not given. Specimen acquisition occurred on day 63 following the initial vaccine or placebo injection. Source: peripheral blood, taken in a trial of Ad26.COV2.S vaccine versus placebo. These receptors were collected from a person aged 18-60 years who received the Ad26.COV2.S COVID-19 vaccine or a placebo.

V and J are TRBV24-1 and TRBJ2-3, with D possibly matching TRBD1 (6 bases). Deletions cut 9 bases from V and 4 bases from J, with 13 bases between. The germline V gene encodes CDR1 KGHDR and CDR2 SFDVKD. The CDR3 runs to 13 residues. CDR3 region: CATSAGAPDTQYF. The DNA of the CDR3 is TGTGCCACCTCGGCAGGGGCCCCAGATACGCAGTATTTT.

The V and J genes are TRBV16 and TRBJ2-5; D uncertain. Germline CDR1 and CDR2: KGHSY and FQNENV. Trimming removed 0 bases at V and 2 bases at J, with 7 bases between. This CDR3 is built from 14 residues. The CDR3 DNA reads TGTGCCAGCAGCCAATCAGCAGCTCAAGAGACCCAGTACTTC. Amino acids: CASSQSAAQETQYF.

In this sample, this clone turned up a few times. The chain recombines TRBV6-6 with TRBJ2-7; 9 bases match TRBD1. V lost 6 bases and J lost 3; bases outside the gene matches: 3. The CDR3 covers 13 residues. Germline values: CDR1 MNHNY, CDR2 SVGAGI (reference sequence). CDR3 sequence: CASSLGQGYEQYF. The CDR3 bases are TGTGCCAGCAGCCTGGGACAGGGCTACGAGCAGTACTTC.

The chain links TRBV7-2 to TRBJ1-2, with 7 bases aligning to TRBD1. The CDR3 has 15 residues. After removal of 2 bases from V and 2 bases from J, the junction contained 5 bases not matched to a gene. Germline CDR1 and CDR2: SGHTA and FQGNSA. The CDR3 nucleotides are TGTGCCAGCAGCTTAATCCGACAGGGAAACTATGGCTACACCTTC. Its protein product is CASSLIRQGNYGYTF.

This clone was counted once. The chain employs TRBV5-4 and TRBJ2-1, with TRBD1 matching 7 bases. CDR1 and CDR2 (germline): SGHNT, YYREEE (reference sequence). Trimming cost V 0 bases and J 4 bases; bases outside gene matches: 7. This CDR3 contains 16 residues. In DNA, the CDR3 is TGTGCCAGCAGCTTGGTCGGACAGGATAATTACAATGAGCAGTTCTTC. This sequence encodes CASSLVGQDNYNEQFF.

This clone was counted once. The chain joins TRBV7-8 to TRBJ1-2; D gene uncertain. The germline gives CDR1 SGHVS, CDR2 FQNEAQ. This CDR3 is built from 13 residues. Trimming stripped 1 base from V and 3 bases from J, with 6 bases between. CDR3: CASSLGGDYGYTF. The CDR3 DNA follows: TGTGCCAGCAGCTTAGGGGGTGACTATGGCTACACCTTC.

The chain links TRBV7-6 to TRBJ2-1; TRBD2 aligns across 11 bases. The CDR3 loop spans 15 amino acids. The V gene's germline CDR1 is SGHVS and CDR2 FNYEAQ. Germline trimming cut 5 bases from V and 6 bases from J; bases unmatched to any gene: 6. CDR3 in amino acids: CASSPGTSGPNEQFF. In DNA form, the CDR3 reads TGTGCCAGCAGCCCCGGGACTAGCGGACCCAATGAGCAGTTCTTC.

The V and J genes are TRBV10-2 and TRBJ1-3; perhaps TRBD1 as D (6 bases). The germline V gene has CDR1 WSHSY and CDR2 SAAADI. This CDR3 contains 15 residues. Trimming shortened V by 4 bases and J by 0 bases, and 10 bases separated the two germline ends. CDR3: CASSGTGYSGNTIYF. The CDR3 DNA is TGCGCCAGCAGTGGCACAGGGTACTCTGGAAACACCATATATTTT.

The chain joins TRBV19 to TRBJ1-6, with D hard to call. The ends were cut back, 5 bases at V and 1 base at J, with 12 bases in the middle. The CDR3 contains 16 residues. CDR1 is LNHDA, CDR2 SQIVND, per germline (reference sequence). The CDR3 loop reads CASSSAGLSYNSPLHF. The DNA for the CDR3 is TGTGCCAGTAGTTCCGCCGGGCTATCCTATAATTCACCCCTCCACTTT. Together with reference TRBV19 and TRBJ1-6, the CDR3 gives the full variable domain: DGGITQSPKYLFRKEGQNVTLSCEQNLNHDAMYWYRQDPGQGLRLIYYSQIVNDFQKGDIAEGYSVSREKKESFPLTVTSAQKNPTAFYLCASSSAGLSYNSPLHFGNGTRLTVT.

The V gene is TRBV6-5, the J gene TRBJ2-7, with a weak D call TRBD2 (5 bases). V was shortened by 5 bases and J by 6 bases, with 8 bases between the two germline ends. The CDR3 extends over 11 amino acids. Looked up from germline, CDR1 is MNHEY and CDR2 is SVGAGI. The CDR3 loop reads CASSRDVEQYF. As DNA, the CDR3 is TGTGCCAGCAGTCGGGATGTCGAGCAGTACTTC.

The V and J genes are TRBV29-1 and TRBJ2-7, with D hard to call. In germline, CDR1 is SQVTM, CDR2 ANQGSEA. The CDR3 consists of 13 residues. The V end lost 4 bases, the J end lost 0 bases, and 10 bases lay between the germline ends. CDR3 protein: CSVAQVSSYEQYF. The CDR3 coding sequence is TGCAGCGTTGCCCAAGTGAGCTCCTACGAGCAGTACTTC.

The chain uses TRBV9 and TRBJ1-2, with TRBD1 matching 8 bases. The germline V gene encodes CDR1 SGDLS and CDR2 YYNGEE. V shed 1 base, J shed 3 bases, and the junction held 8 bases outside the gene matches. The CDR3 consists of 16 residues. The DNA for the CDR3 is TGTGCCAGCAGCGTAAGTGGGCAGGGGGCACACTATGGCTACACCTTC. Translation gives CASSVSGQGAHYGYTF.

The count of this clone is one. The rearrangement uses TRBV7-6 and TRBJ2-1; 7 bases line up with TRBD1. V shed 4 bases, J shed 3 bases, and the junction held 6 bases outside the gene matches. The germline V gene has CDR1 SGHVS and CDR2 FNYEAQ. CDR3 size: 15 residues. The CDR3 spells CASSYDRANYNEQFF. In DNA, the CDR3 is TGTGCCAGCAGCTACGACAGGGCGAACTACAATGAGCAGTTCTTC.

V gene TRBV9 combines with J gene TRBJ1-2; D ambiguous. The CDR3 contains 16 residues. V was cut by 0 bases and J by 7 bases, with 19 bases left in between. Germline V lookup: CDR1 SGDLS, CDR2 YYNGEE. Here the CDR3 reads CASSVGPTSRVPGYTF. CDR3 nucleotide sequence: TGTGCCAGCAGCGTAGGCCCCACCTCCCGGGTCCCTGGCTACACCTTC.

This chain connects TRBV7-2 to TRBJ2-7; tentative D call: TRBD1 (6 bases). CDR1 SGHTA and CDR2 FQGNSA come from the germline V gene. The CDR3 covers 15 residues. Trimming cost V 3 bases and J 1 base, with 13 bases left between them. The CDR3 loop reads CASSLSQGLSYEQYF. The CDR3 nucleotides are TGTGCCAGCAGCTTGTCCCAGGGGCTGTCCTACGAGCAGTACTTC.

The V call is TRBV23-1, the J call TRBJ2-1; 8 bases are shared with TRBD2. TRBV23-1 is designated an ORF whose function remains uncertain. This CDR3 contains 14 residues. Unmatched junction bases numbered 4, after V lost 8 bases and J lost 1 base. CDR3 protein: CASPPGGSYNEQFF. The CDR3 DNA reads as TGCGCCAGCCCACCGGGGGGGTCCTACAATGAGCAGTTCTTC.

The CDR3, as DNA: TGTGCCAGCAGCTTAGGGGGCAAAAACAATCAGCCCCAGCATTTT. It specifies CASSLGGKNNQPQHF. The chain links TRBV11-3 to TRBJ1-5; D may be TRBD1 (5 bases). The CDR3 runs to 15 residues. Germline V gives CDR1 SGHNT, CDR2 YENEEA. Trimming took 1 base from V and 3 from J, leaving 10 bases between them.

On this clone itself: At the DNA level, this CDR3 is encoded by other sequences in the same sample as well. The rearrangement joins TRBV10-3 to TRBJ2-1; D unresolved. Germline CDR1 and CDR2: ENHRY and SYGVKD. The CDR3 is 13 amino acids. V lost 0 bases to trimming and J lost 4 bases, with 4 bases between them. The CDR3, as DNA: TGTGCCATCAGTGAGTCAGGTTACAATGAGCAGTTCTTC. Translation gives CAISESGYNEQFF.

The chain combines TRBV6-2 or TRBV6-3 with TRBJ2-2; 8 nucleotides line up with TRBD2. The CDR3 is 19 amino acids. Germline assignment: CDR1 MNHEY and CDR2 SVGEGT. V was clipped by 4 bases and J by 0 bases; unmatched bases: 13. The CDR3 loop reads CASSLRGGRAYANTGELFF. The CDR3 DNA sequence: TGTGCCAGCAGTTTACGGGGGGGGCGCGCCTACGCGAACACCGGGGAGCTGTTTTTT.

CDR3 loop: CASSPETGGYGYTF. The CDR3 DNA reads as TGTGCCAGCAGCCCAGAGACAGGGGGCTATGGCTACACCTTC. This rearrangement joins TRBV5-6 to TRBJ1-2; TRBD1 matches at 9 bases. This CDR3 is 14 amino acids long. The V and J ends lost 4 bases and 4 bases, in that order; junction bases with no gene match: 5. Per germline, CDR1 SGHDT and CDR2 YYEEEE.

This CDR3 is CASSFRVGQPQHF. The CDR3 coding sequence is TGTGCCAGCAGCTTCAGGGTGGGACAGCCCCAGCATTTT. The chain combines TRBV7-2 with TRBJ1-5; perhaps TRBD1 as D (5 bases). This CDR3 contains 13 residues. V was clipped by 3 bases and J by 7 bases, with 10 bases between them. Germline CDR1 SGHTA, CDR2 FQGNSA.

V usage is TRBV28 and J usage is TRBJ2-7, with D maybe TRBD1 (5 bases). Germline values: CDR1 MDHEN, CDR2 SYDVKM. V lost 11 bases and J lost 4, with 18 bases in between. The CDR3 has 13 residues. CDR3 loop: CAYSPRVGYEQYF. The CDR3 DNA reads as TGTGCCTACTCACCCAGGGTCGGATACGAGCAGTACTTC.

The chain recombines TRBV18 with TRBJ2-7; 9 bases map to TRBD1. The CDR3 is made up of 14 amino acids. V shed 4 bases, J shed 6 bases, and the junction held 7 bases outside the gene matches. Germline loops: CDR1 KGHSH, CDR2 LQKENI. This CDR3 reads CASSLRTGEGEQYF. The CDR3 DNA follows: TGTGCCAGCTCACTACGGACAGGGGAAGGCGAGCAGTACTTC.

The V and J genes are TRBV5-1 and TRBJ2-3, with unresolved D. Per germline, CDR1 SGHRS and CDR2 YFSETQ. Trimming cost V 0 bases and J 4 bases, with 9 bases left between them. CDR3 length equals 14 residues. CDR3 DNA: TGCGCCAGCAGCTTGGCGGGTGGGTCAGATACGCAGTATTTT. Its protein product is CASSLAGGSDTQYF.

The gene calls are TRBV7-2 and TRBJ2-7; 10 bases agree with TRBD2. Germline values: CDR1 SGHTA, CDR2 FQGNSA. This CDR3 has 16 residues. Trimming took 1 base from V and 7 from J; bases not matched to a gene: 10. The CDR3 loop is CASSLVPLSGRVEQYF. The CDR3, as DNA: TGTGCCAGCAGCTTAGTGCCCCTAAGCGGGAGGGTGGAGCAGTACTTC.

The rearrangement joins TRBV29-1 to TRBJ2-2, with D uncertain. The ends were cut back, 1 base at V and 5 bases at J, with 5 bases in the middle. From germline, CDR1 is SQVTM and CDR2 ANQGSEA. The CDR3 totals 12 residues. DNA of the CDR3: TGCAGCGTTGAAGTGGGAACCGGGGAGCTGTTTTTT. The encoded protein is CSVEVGTGELFF.

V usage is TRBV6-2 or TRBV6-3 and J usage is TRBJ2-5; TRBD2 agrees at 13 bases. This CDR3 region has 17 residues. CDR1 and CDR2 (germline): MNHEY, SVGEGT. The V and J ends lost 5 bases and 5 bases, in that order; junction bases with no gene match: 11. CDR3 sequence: CASSPLTSGRSGETQYF. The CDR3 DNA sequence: TGTGCCAGCAGTCCGCTGACTAGCGGGAGGTCAGGGGAGACCCAGTACTTC.

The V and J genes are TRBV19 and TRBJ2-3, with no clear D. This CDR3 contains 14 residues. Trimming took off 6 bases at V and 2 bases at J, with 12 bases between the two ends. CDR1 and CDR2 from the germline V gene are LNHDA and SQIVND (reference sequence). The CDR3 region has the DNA TGTGCCAGTAGGTCTACCACTGCCACAGATACGCAGTATTTT. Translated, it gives CASRSTTATDTQYF.

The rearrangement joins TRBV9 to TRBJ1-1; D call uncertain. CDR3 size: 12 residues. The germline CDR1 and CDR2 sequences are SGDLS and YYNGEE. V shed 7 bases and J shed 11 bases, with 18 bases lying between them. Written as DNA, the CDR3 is TGTGCCAGCGCTTCAGGAGCCTCGGCGGCTTTCTTT. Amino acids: CASASGASAAFF.

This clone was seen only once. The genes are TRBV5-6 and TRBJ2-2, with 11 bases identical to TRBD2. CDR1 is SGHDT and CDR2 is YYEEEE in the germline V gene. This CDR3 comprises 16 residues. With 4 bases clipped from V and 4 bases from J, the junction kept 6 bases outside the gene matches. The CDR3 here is CASSRRLAGFTGELFF. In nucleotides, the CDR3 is TGTGCCAGCAGCCGCAGACTAGCGGGGTTCACCGGGGAGCTGTTTTTT.